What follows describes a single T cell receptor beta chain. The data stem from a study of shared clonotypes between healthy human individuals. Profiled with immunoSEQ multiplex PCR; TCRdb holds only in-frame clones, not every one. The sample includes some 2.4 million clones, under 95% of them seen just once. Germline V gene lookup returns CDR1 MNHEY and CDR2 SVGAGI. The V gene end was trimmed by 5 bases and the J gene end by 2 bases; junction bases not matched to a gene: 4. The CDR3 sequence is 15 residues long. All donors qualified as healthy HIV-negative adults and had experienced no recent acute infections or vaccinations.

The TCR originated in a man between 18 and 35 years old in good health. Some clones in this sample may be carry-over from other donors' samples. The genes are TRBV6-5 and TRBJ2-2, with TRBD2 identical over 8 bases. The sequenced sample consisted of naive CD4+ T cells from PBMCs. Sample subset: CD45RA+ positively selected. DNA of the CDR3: TGTGCCAGCAGTCGGGGGGGGGCTAACACCGGGGAGCTGTTTTTT. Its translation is CASSRGGANTGELFF.